The clone carrying this TCR beta chain was picked up a small number of times. No antigen is known for it. The data stem from a study of T cell responses to AZD1222 COVID-19 vaccine. Study background: Investigators merged groups given second doses at roughly 4 or roughly 12 weeks. Whole-study results and caveats: No day 14 peak samples; only post-peak repertoires were characterized.

Assay: immunoSEQ multiplex PCR; the TCRdb copy retains only in-frame clones and omits some. The table has roughly 150,000 clones, roughly 90% seen once. This specimen consisted of peripheral blood, obtained on day 0 of AZD1222 vaccination. This sequence was found in an adult in good health.

The DNA for the CDR3 is TGTGCCAGCAGGGGACTCCCAAACATTCAGTACTTC. It encodes CASRGLPNIQYF. The J gene is TRBJ2-4, the V gene TRBV2; D may be TRBD2 (6 bases). The germline gives CDR1 SNHLY, CDR2 FYNNEI. V was cut by 6 bases and J by 6 bases, with 9 bases left in between. The CDR3 length is 12 residues.